These 30 T cell receptor beta chains were all obtained from the same sample, sequenced in a study of monozygotic twins with inflammatory bowel disease. TCRdb re-analyzed the 5' RACE reads; it lists each CDR3 protein once, without DNA. This table holds fewer than 550,000 distinct CDR3 sequences. The sequenced sample was blood. The receptors originated from a human donor with ulcerative colitis or Crohn's disease, or a healthy co-twin of an affected twin (not recorded which).

The chain carries TRBV12-3 or TRBV12-4 and TRBJ1-1; the TCRdb D gene call, TRBD1, has no DNA to confirm it. The CDR3 length is 14 residues. The CDR3 spells CASSNRGANTEAFF.

This chain links TRBV27 with TRBJ2-6. Germline-derived CDR1 and CDR2 are MNHEY and SMNVEV (reference sequence). This CDR3 has 15 residues. The CDR3 loop is CASSLKPSGANVLTF.

This chain links TRBV12-3 or TRBV12-4 with TRBJ1-5; with no DNA, the TCRdb D assignment of TRBD1 cannot be verified. The CDR3 consists of 15 residues. CDR3 in amino acids: CASSLVSGPHQPQHF.

The chain recombines TRBV12-3 or TRBV12-4 with TRBJ1-6; TCRdb outputs TRBD1, but without DNA this stays unchecked. The CDR3 extends over 16 amino acids. This CDR3 reads CASSATAGTGNSPLHF.

The V call is TRBV12-5, the J call TRBJ1-1. Germline-derived CDR1 and CDR2 are LGHNT and FRNRAP. The CDR3 is 13 amino acids. The CDR3 reads CASGSSFKSEAFF.

The V and J genes are TRBV20-1 and TRBJ2-1; TCRdb's D gene call, TRBD2, goes unchecked for lack of DNA. Germline V gives CDR1 DFQATT, CDR2 SNEGSKA (reference sequence). The CDR3 contains 15 residues. CDR3 sequence: CSAQTALAGANEQFF.

CDR3 protein: CSARDTPTYNEQFF. The genes are TRBV20-1 and TRBJ2-1. Germline V gene data show CDR1 as DFQATT and CDR2 as SNEGSKA (reference sequence). This CDR3 has 14 residues.

The rearrangement links TRBV5-1 to TRBJ1-1; the D call of TRBD1 rests on TCRdb alone, since no DNA is present to check it. Germline V lookup: CDR1 SGHRS, CDR2 YFSETQ. The length of the CDR3 is 15 residues. The CDR3 protein is CASSLGEGLNTEAFF.

The V gene is TRBV9, the J gene TRBJ2-3. This CDR3 is 13 amino acids long. The V gene's germline CDR1 is SGDLS and CDR2 YYNGEE. The CDR3 loop reads CASSVVGADTQYF.

This chain links TRBV6-1 with TRBJ2-1. Looked up from germline, CDR1 is MNHNS and CDR2 is SASEGT. This CDR3 has 14 amino acids. This CDR3 is CASSEAHHYNEQFF.

The chain is built from TRBV5-1 and TRBJ2-5; TCRdb reports TRBD1, a call that lacks DNA to check it against. The CDR3 covers 12 residues. The germline V gene encodes CDR1 SGHRS and CDR2 YFSETQ. CDR3 residues: CASSSGSETQYF.

The V and J genes are TRBV3-1 and TRBJ2-7; TCRdb indicates TRBD1, and absent DNA this call remains unverified. The CDR3 is made up of 14 amino acids. Germline assignment: CDR1 LGHDT and CDR2 YNNKEL (reference sequence). CDR3 protein: CASSLGRSTYEQYF.

The chain links TRBV20-1 to TRBJ2-5. The CDR3 length is 14 residues. Germline V gene sequence: CDR1 DFQATT, CDR2 SNEGSKA (reference sequence). CDR3 protein: CSARPYDTQETQYF.

V is TRBV20-1 and J is TRBJ2-5. CDR1 and CDR2 (germline): DFQATT, SNEGSKA (reference sequence). The CDR3 totals 13 residues. CDR3 loop: CSASEQWGETQYF.

The chain has TRBV7-2 and TRBJ2-6. The CDR3 is made up of 17 amino acids. The germline CDR1 and CDR2 sequences are SGHTA and FQGNSA. CDR3 loop: CASSLEGQTSGANVLTF.

This chain links TRBV6-2 or TRBV6-3 with TRBJ1-1; TCRdb's D gene call, TRBD1, goes unchecked for lack of DNA. The CDR3 totals 12 residues. Germline V CDR1 and CDR2: MNHEY, SVGEGT. The CDR3 sequence: CASSYSRGEAFF.

V gene TRBV10-3 combines with J gene TRBJ2-7; there is no DNA to check the TCRdb D call of TRBD1. The CDR3 consists of 13 residues. Germline V gene data show CDR1 as ENHRY and CDR2 as SYGVKD. The CDR3 protein is CATHPGTAYEQYF.

The CDR3 reads CAISTTGAGQPQHF. V usage is TRBV10-3 and J usage is TRBJ1-5; without DNA, the TCRdb call of TRBD1 cannot be checked. The CDR3 extends over 14 amino acids. Germline assignment: CDR1 ENHRY and CDR2 SYGVKD.

V and J are TRBV19 and TRBJ2-1; TCRdb returns TRBD1, unconfirmable since there is no DNA. Looked up from germline, CDR1 is LNHDA and CDR2 is SQIVND (reference sequence). CDR3 length: 16 amino acids. The CDR3 loop is CASSPGQGIAYNEQFF. Variable domain in full (rest from reference TRBV19 and TRBJ2-1): DGGITQSPKYLFRKEGQNVTLSCEQNLNHDAMYWYRQDPGQGLRLIYYSQIVNDFQKGDIAEGYSVSREKKESFPLTVTSAQKNPTAFYLCASSPGQGIAYNEQFFGPGTRLTVL.

V and J are TRBV7-2 and TRBJ2-5; TCRdb names TRBD1, which stays unverified in the absence of DNA. The germline gives CDR1 SGHTA, CDR2 FQGNSA. There are 16 residues in the CDR3. This chain's CDR3 is CASSLAGGLSGETQYF.

This rearrangement joins TRBV20-1 to TRBJ2-3. CDR1 and CDR2 from the germline V gene are DFQATT and SNEGSKA (reference sequence). The CDR3 totals 13 residues. CDR3 residues: CSVEPRTGGTQYF.

The chain is built from TRBV7-3 and TRBJ1-6; checking the TCRdb D call of TRBD1 is not possible without DNA. The CDR3 is made up of 15 amino acids. The germline gives CDR1 SGHTA, CDR2 FQGTGA. CDR3 sequence: CASSPTGGNNSPLHF.

The rearrangement joins TRBV25-1 to TRBJ1-2; TCRdb proposes TRBD1, but this gene call is untestable without DNA. The CDR3 contains 14 residues. Germline CDR1 and CDR2: MGHDK and SYGVNS. This CDR3 is CASSRDSSLRGYTF.

CDR3 protein: CASSSQTGGDEQFF. The chain employs TRBV7-3 and TRBJ2-1; the D call from TCRdb, TRBD1, cannot be confirmed without DNA. CDR1 and CDR2 from the germline V gene are SGHTA and FQGTGA. The CDR3 length is 14 residues.

The chain is built from TRBV5-4 and TRBJ2-5; the TRBD1 assignment by TCRdb is unverifiable without DNA. This CDR3 region has 15 residues. Germline values: CDR1 SGHNT, CDR2 YYREEE (reference sequence). The CDR3 spells CASSFRQEPQETQYF. Using reference TRBV5-4 and TRBJ2-5 for the parts outside the CDR3, the full variable domain is ETGVTQSPTHLIKTRGQQVTLRCSSQSGHNTVSWYQQALGQGPQFIFQYYREEENGRGNFPPRFSGLQFPNYSSELNVNALELDDSALYLCASSFRQEPQETQYFGPGTRLLVL.

The genes are TRBV20-1 and TRBJ2-5; as DNA is missing, the TRBD1 call by TCRdb cannot be tested. Germline CDR1 and CDR2: DFQATT and SNEGSKA (reference sequence). This CDR3 comprises 13 residues. The CDR3 loop reads CSANDREQETQYF.

The chain uses TRBV11-2 and TRBJ1-2; TCRdb's D call, TRBD1, is unchecked because there is no DNA. This CDR3 region has 13 residues. The germline CDR1 and CDR2 sequences are SGHAT and FQNNGV. CDR3 sequence reads: CASSSQPGQGYTF. Looking up the rest from reference TRBV11-2 and TRBJ1-2 gives the full variable domain: EAGVAQSPRYKIIEKRQSVAFWCNPISGHATLYWYQQILGQGPKLLIQFQNNGVVDDSQLPKDRFSAERLKGVDSTLKIQPAKLEDSAVYLCASSSQPGQGYTFGSGTRLTVV.

V and J are TRBV7-9 and TRBJ1-1. Germline lookup yields CDR1 SEHNR and CDR2 FQNEAQ (reference sequence). The CDR3 covers 13 residues. Here the CDR3 reads CASSRHYNTEAFF.

The V gene is TRBV20-1, the J gene TRBJ2-1; TCRdb returns TRBD2, unconfirmable since there is no DNA. CDR3 length equals 14 residues. Germline CDR1 and CDR2: DFQATT and SNEGSKA (reference sequence). CDR3 in amino acids: CSARPPSGVDEQFF.

The rearrangement joins TRBV7-9 to TRBJ1-1; TCRdb's assignment of TRBD1 cannot be checked, as there is no DNA. Germline V gene lookup returns CDR1 SEHNR and CDR2 FQNEAQ (reference sequence). This CDR3 is 15 amino acids long. Here the CDR3 reads CASSHGTDPNTEAFF.